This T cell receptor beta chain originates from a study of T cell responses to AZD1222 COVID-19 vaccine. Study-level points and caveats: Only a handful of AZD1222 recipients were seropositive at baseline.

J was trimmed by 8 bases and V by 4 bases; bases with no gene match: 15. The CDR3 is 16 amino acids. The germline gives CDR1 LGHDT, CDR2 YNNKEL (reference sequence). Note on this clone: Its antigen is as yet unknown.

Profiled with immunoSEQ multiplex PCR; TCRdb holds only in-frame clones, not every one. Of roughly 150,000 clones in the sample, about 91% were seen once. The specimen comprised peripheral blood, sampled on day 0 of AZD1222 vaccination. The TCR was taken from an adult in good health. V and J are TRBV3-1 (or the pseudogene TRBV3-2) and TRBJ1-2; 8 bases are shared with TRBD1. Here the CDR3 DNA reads TGTGCCAGCAGCCCCGCCTTGATTCAGGGGGCCGGGGGCTACACCTTC. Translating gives CASSPALIQGAGGYTF.